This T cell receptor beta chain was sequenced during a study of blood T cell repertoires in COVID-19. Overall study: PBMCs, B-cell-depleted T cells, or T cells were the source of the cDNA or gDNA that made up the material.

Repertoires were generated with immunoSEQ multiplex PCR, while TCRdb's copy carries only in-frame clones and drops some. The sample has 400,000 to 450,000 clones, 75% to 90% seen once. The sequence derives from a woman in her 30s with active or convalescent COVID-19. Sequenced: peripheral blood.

CDR3 region: CASSPGLREKLFF. DNA for the CDR3: TGTGCCAGCAGCCCCGGACTGCGTGAAAAACTGTTTTTT. V gene TRBV3-1 (or the pseudogene TRBV3-2) combines with J gene TRBJ1-4; D unresolved. With 4 bases removed from V and 7 bases from J, the gap between germline ends came to 10 bases. CDR1 is LGHDT, CDR2 YNNKEL, per germline (reference sequence). The CDR3 loop spans 13 amino acids.